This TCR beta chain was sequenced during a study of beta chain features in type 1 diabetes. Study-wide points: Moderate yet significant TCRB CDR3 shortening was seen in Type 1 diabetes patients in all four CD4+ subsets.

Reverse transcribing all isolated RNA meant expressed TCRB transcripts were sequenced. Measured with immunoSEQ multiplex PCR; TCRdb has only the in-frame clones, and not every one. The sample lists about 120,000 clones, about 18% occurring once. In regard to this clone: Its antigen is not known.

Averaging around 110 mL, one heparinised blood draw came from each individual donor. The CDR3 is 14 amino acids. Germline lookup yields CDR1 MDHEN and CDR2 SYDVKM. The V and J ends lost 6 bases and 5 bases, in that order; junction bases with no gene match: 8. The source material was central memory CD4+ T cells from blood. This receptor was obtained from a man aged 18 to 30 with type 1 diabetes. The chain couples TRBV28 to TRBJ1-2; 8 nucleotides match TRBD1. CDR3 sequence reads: CASSPDRVIYGYTF. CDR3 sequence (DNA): TGTGCCAGCAGCCCGGACAGGGTAATTTATGGCTACACCTTC.